The TCR beta chain described here comes from a study of cytotoxic CD8 clonotypes in ibrutinib-treated CLL. The V gene's germline CDR1 is MNHNS and CDR2 SASEGT. The CDR3 has 14 residues. V dropped 9 bases and J dropped 4; count of bases not matched to a gene: 9. Libraries were prepared by immunoSEQ multiplex PCR; TCRdb keeps only in-frame clonotypes and omits some of them. The table has approximately 32,000 clones, more than 65% seen once; the top ten hold 25% to 30%. The sequence was obtained from a human donor with chronic lymphocytic leukemia. This rearrangement joins TRBV6-1 to TRBJ1-5; TRBD1 aligns across 7 bases. The sequencing here drew on PBMCs, taken before ibrutinib treatment. The CDR3 nucleotides read TGTGCCAGTAACAGGGGAGGGTCGAATCAGCCCCAGCATTTT. As protein: CASNRGGSNQPQHF.